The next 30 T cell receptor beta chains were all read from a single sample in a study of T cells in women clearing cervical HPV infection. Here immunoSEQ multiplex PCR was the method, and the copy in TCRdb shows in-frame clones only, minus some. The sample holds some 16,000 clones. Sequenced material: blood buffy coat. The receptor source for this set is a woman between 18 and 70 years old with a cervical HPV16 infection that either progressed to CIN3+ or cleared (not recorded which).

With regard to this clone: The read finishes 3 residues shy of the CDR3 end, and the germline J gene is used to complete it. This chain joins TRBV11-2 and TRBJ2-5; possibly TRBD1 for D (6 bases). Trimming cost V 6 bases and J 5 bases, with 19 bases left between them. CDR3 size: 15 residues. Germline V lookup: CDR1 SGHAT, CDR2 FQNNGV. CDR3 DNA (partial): TGTGCCAGCAGGCCTCCGGGACCCAGGGGTGAGACC. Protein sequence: CASRPPGPRGET. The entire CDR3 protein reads CASRPPGPRGETQYF.

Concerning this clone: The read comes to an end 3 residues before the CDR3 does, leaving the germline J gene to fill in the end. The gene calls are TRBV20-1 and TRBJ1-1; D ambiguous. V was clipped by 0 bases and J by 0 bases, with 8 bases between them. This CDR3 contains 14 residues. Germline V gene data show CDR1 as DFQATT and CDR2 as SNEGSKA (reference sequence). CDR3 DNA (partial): TGCAGTGCTAGAGATTTTGGCTTGAACACTGAA. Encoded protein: CSARDFGLNTE. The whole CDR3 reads CSARDFGLNTEAFF.

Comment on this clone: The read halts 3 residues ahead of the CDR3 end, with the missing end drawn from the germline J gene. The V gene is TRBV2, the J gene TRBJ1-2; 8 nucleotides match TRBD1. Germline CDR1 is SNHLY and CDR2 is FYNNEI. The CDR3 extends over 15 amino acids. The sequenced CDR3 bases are TGTGCCAGCAGTGACAGGGGGCGCCCCCTCAACGGC. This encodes CASSDRGRPLNG. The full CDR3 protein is CASSDRGRPLNGYTF.

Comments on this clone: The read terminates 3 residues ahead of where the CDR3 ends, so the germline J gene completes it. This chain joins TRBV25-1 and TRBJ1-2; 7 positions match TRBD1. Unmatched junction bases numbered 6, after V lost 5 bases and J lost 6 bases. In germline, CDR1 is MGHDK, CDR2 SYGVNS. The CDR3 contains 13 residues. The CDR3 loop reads CASSIRGWDGYTF. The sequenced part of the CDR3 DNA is TGTGCCAGCAGTATCAGGGGGTGGGATGGC.

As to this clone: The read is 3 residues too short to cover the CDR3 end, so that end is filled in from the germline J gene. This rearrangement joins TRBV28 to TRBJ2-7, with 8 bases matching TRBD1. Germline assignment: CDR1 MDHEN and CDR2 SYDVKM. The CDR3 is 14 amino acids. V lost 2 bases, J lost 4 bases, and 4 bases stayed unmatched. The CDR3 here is CASSLQDREYEQYF. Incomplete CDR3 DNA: TGTGCCAGCAGTTTACAGGACAGGGAGTACGAG.

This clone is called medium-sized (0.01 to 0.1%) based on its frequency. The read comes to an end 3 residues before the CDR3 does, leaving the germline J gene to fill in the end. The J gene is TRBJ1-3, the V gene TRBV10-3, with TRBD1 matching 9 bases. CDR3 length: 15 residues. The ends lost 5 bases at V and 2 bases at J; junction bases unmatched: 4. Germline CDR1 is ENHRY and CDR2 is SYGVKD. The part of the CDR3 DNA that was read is TGTGCCATCAGTCTACAGGGGGCGGCTGGAAACACC. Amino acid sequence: CAISLQGAAGNT. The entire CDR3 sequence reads CAISLQGAAGNTIYF.

CDR3 amino acids: CASSVHSGVVTEAFF. The CDR3 DNA, read in part, is TGTGCCAGCAGCGTGCACTCAGGGGTGGTGACTGAA. The chain couples TRBV5-5 to TRBJ1-1, with D perhaps matching TRBD1 (6 bases). The CDR3 extends 3 residues past the end of the read, so its final part is completed from the germline J gene. This CDR3 spans 15 amino acids. Germline V gene data show CDR1 as SGHKS and CDR2 as YYEKEE (reference sequence). V lost 4 bases, J lost 5 bases, and 18 bases lay in between. Supplemented by reference TRBV5-5 and TRBJ1-1, the full variable domain reads DAGVTQSPTHLIKTRGQQVTLRCSPISGHKSVSWYQQVLGQGPQFIFQYYEKEERGRGNFPDRFSARQFPNYSSELNVNALLLGDSALYLCASSVHSGVVTEAFFGQGTRLTVV.

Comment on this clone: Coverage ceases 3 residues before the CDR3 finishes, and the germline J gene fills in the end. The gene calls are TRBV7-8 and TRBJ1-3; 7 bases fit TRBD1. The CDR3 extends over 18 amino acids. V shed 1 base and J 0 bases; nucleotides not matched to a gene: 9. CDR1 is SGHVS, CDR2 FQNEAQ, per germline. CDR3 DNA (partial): TGTGCCAGCAGCTTAGTCGTAGGGGGCAGCACCTCTGGAAACACC. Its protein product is CASSLVVGGSTSGNT. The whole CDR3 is CASSLVVGGSTSGNTIYF.

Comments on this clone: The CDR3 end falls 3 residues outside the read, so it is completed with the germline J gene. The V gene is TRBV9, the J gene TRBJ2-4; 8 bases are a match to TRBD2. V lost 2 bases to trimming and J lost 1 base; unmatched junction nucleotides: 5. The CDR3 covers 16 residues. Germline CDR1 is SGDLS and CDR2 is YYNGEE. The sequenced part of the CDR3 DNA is TGTGCCAGCAGCGTGAGCGGGAGTAGCGCCAAAAACATT. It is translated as CASSVSGSSAKNI. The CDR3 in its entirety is CASSVSGSSAKNIQYF.

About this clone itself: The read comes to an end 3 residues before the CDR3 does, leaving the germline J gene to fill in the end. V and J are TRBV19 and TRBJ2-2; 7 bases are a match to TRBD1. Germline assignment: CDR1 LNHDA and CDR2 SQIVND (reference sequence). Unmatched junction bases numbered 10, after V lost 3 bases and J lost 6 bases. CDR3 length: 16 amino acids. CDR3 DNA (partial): TGTGCCAGTAGTATCTCGAACAGGGGACGTCCCGGGGAG. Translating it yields CASSISNRGRPGE. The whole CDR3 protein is CASSISNRGRPGELFF. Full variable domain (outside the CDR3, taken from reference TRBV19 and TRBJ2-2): DGGITQSPKYLFRKEGQNVTLSCEQNLNHDAMYWYRQDPGQGLRLIYYSQIVNDFQKGDIAEGYSVSREKKESFPLTVTSAQKNPTAFYLCASSISNRGRPGELFFGEGSRLTVL.

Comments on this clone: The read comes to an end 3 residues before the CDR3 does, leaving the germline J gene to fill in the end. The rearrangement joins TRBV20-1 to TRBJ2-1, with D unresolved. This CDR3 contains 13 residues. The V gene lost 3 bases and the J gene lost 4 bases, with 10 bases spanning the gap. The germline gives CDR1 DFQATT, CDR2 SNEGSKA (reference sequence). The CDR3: CSASVFRYNEQFF. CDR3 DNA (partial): TGCAGTGCTAGTGTCTTCAGGTACAATGAG.

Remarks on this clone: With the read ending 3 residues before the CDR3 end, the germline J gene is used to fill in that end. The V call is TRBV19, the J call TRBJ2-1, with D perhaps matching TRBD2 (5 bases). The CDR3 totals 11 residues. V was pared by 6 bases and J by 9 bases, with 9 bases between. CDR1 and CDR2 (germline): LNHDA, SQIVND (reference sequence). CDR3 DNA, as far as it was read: TGTGCCAGTAGGAACAGCGGTGAG. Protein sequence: CASRNSGE. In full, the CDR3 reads CASRNSGEQFF.

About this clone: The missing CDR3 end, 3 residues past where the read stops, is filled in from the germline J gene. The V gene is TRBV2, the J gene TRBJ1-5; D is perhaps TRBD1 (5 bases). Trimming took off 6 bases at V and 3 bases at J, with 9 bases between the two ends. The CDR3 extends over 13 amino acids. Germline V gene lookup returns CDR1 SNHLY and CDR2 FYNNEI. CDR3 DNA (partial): TGTGCCAGCAGGGGAGGGGTCAATCAGCCC. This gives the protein CASRGGVNQP. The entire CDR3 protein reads CASRGGVNQPQHF.

The CDR3 reads CASSLTGTTEAFF. Incomplete CDR3 DNA: TGTGCCAGCAGTCTGACAGGGACCACTGAA. The chain recombines TRBV12-3 or TRBV12-4 with TRBJ1-1, with 7 bases aligning to TRBD1. The observed sequence ends 3 residues before the CDR3 terminus, with the missing tail filled in from the germline J gene. The CDR3 has 13 residues. With V trimmed by 5 bases and J by 4 bases, 4 bases remained unmatched.

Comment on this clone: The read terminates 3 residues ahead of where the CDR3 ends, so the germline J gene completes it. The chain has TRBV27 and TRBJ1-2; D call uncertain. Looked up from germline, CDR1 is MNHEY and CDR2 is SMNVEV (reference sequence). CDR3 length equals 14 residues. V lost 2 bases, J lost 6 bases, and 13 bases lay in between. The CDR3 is CASSLASSRDGYTF. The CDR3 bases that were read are TGTGCCAGCAGTTTAGCTTCCTCCAGAGATGGC.

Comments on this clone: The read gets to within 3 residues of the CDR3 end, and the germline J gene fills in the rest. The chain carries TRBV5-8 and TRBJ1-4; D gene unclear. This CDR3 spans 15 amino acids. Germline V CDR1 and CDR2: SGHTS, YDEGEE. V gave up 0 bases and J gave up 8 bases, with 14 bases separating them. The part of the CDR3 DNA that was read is TGTGCCAGCAGCTTGGCCATCTCTCGAGGGGAAAAA. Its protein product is CASSLAISRGEK. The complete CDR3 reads CASSLAISRGEKLFF.

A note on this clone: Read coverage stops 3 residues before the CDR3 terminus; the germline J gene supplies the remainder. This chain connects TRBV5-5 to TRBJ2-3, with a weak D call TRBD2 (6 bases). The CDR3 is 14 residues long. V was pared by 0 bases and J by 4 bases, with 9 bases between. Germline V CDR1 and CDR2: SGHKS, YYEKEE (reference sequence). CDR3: CASSLASVADTQYF. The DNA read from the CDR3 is TGTGCCAGCAGCTTGGCTAGCGTTGCAGATACG.

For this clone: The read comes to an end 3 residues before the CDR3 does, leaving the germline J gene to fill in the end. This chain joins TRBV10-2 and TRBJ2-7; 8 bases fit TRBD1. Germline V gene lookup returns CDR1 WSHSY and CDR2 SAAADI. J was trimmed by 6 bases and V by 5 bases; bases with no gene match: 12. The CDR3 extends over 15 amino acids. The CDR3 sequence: CASSTDEGQATEQYF. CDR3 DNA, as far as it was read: TGCGCCAGCAGTACTGATGAGGGACAGGCGACCGAG.

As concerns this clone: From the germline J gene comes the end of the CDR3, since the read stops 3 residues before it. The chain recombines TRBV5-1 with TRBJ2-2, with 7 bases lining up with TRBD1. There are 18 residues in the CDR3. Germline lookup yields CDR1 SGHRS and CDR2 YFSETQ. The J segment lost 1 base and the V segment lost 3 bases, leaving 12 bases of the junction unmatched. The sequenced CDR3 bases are TGCGCCAGCAGCTCCAGACAGGGAACCGCAAGGAACACCGGGGAG. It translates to CASSSRQGTARNTGE. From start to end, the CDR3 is CASSSRQGTARNTGELFF.

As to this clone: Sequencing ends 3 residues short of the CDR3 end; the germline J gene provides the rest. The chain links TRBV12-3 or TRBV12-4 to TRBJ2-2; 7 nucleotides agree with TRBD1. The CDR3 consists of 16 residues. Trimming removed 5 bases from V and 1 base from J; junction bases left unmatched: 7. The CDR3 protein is CASSRNRDRNTGELFF. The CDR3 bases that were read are TGTGCCAGCAGTCGCAACCGGGACAGGAACACCGGGGAG.

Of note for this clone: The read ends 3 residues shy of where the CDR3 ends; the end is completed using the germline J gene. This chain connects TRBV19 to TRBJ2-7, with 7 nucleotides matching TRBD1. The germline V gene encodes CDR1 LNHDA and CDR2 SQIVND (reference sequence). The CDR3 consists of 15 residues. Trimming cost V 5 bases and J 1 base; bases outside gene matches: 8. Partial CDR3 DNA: TGTGCCAGTAGTGAACGACAGGGCGCTTCCTACGAG. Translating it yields CASSERQGASYE. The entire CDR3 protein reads CASSERQGASYEQYF. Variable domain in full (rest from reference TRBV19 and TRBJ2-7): DGGITQSPKYLFRKEGQNVTLSCEQNLNHDAMYWYRQDPGQGLRLIYYSQIVNDFQKGDIAEGYSVSREKKESFPLTVTSAQKNPTAFYLCASSERQGASYEQYFGPGTRLTVT.

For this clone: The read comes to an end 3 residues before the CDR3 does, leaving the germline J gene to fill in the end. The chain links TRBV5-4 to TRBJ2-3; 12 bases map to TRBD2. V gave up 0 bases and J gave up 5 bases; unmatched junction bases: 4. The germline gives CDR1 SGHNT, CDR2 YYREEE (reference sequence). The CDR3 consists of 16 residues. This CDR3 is CASSLDLAGGRDTQYF. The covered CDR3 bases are TGTGCCAGCAGCTTGGATCTAGCGGGAGGGAGAGATACG. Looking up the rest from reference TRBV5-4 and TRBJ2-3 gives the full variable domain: ETGVTQSPTHLIKTRGQQVTLRCSSQSGHNTVSWYQQALGQGPQFIFQYYREEENGRGNFPPRFSGLQFPNYSSELNVNALELDDSALYLCASSLDLAGGRDTQYFGPGTRLTVL.

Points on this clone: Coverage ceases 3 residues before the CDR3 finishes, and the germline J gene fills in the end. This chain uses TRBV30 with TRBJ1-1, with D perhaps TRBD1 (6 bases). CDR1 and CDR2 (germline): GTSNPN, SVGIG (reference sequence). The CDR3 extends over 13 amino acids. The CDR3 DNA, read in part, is TGTGCCTGGGCCAGTCGACAGGAGGAAGAA. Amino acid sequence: CAWASRQEEE. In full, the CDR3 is CAWASRQEEEAFF. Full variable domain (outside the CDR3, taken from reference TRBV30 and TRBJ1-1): SQTIHQWPATLVQPVGSPLSLECTVEGTSNPNLYWYRQAAGRGLQLLFYSVGIGQISSEVPQNLSASRPQDRQFILSSKKLLLSDSGFYLCAWASRQEEEAFFGQGTRLTVV.

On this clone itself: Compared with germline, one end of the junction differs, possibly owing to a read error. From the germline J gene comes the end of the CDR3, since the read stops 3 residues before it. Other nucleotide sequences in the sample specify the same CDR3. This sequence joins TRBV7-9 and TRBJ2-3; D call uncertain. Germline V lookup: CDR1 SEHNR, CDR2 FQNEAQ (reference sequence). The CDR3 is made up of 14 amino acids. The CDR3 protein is CASSQAFSTDTQYF. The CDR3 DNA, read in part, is TGTGCGAGCAGCCAAGCGTTCAGCACAGATACG.

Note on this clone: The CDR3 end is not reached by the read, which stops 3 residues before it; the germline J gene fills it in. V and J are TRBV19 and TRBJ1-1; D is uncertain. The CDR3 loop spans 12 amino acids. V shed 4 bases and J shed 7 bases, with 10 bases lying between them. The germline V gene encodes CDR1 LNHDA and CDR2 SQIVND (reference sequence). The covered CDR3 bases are TGTGCCAGTAGTACCCTCGGGGTTGAA. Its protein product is CASSTLGVE. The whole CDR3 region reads CASSTLGVEAFF.

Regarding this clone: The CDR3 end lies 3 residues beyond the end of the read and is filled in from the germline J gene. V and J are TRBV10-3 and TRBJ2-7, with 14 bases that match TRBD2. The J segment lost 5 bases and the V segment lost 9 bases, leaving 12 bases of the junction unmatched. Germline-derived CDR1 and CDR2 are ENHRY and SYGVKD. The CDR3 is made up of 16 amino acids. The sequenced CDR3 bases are TGTGCCATTGCGCCGGGACTAGCGGGAGCTAGCCACGAG. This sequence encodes CAIAPGLAGASHE. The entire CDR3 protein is CAIAPGLAGASHEQYF.

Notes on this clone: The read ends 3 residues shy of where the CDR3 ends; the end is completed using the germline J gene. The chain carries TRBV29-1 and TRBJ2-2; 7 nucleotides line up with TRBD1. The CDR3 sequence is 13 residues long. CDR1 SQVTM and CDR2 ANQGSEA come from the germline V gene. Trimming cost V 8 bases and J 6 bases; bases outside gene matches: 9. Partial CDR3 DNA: TGCAGCTCAGCAGGGGGATCGGCCGGGGAG. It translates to CSSAGGSAGE. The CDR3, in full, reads CSSAGGSAGELFF.

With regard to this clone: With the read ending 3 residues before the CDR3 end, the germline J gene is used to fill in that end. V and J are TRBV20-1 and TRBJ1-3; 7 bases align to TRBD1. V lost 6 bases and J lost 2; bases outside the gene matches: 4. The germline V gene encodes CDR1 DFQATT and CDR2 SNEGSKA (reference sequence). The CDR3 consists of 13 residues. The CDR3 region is CSAPTGPGNTIYF. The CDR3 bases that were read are TGCAGTGCGCCGACAGGGCCTGGAAACACC.

The CDR3 region is CASSILQDRTDTQYF. The CDR3 DNA, read in part, is TGTGCCAGTAGTATCCTACAGGACCGCACAGATACG. The rearrangement uses TRBV19 and TRBJ2-3; tentatively, D is TRBD1 (5 bases). The DNA ends 3 residues before the CDR3 does, and the rest of the CDR3 is filled in from the germline J gene. The CDR3 extends over 15 amino acids. Germline V CDR1 and CDR2: LNHDA, SQIVND (reference sequence). Trimming removed 3 bases at V and 1 base at J, with 11 bases between.

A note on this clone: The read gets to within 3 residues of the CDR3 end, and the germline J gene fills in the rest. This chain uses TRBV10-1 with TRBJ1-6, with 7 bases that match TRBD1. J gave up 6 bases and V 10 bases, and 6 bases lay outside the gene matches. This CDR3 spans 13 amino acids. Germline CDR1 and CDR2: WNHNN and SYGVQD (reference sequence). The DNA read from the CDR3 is TGCGCCACTTCCCGGGACAGTAATTCACCC. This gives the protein CATSRDSNSP. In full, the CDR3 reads CATSRDSNSPLHF.